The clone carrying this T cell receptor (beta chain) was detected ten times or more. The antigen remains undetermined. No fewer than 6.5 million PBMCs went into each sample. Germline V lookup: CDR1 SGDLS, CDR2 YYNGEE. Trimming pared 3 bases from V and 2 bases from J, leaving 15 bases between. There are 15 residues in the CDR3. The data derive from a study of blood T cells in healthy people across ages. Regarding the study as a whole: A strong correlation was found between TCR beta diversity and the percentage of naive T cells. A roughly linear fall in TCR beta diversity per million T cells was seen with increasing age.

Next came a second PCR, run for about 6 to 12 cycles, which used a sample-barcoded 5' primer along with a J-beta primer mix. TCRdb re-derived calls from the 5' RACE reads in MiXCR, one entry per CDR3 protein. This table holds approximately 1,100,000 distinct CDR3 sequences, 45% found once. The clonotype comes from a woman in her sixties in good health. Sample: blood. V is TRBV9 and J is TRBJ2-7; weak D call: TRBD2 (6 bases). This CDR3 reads CASSARDSVTYEQYF. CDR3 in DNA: TGTGCCAGCAGCGCACGGGACTCAGTAACCTACGAGCAGTACTTC.